Listed below are T cell receptor beta chains from one sample, sequenced in a study of CD8+CD57+ T cells in acquired aplastic anemia. MiXCR, applied by TCRdb to the reads, yields one record per CDR3 protein. Here the sample spans about 70,000 distinct CDR3 sequences, approximately 51% being singletons. The material sequenced was sorted CD4+, CD8+, or CD8+CD57+ T cells (not recorded which) from PBMCs. Receptor source: a human donor in good health, serving as a control. CDR3s include the opening cysteine and the closing phenylalanine or tryptophan. A D gene is named only where the DNA matches it firmly.

D: -
J: TRBJ2-7
V: TRBV7-9
CDR3: CASSLNLYEQYF

D: -
J: TRBJ1-5
V: TRBV2
CDR3: CASSVWYSNQPQHF

D: TRBD1
J: TRBJ1-1
V: TRBV12-3/TRBV12-4
CDR3: CASSQANRDRAPNTEAFF

D: -
J: TRBJ2-5
V: TRBV7-2
CDR3: CASRDVESQYF

D: -
J: TRBJ1-5
V: TRBV15
CDR3: CATSRDRWQPQHF

D: -
J: TRBJ2-3
V: TRBV15
CDR3: CATSRDQGDTQYF

D: -
J: TRBJ2-1
V: TRBV3-1
CDR3: CASSGLGLLSEQFF

D: -
J: TRBJ1-2
V: TRBV7-6
CDR3: CASSLGDLAYGYTF

D: -
J: TRBJ1-2
V: TRBV9
CDR3: CASSVLTGSGGYTF

D: TRBD2
J: TRBJ2-7
V: TRBV6-5
CDR3: CASSYKATSLPNSYEQYF

D: TRBD2
J: TRBJ2-5
V: TRBV5-4
CDR3: CASSPRQTSGEETQYF

D: -
J: TRBJ2-7
V: TRBV12-3/TRBV12-4
CDR3: CASSPYKVPYEQYF

D: -
J: TRBJ2-3
V: TRBV10-3
CDR3: CAISSFTDTQYF

D: TRBD1
J: TRBJ1-1
V: TRBV7-9
CDR3: CASSRTGPNTEAFF

D: TRBD1
J: TRBJ2-2
V: TRBV7-6
CDR3: CASSQQGAENTGELFF

D: TRBD1
J: TRBJ1-1
V: TRBV2
CDR3: CASIKNRGSEAFF

D: -
J: TRBJ1-5
V: TRBV10-3
CDR3: CAISADRSSNQPQHF

D: -
J: TRBJ1-1
V: TRBV5-1
CDR3: CASSFNRDTEAFF

D: -
J: TRBJ1-2
V: TRBV10-3
CDR3: CAISGYRLPSYGYTF

D: TRBD1
J: TRBJ2-7
V: TRBV12-3/TRBV12-4
CDR3: CASSPRTGGKKVEQYF

D: -
J: TRBJ2-1
V: TRBV11-1
CDR3: CASTNWGQAGNEQFF

D: TRBD2
J: TRBJ2-1
V: TRBV20-1
CDR3: CSARDGTSGSGNEQFF

D: -
J: TRBJ2-3
V: TRBV20-1
CDR3: CSARRGVDTQYF

D: -
J: TRBJ1-6
V: TRBV6-1
CDR3: CASSRRDGLGDSPLHF

D: -
J: TRBJ2-2
V: TRBV25-1
CDR3: CASGGREWGELFF

D: TRBD2
J: -
V: TRBV7-8
CDR3: CASSRTSGGRNEQFF

D: -
J: TRBJ2-7
V: TRBV4-3
CDR3: CASSHPTRSYEQYF

D: -
J: TRBJ1-1
V: TRBV7-2
CDR3: CASSSTRGTEAFF

D: -
J: TRBJ2-3
V: TRBV29-1
CDR3: CSVGGTFSVTDTQYF

D: -
J: TRBJ1-6
V: TRBV15
CDR3: CATSRDSPGYDSPLHF

D: -
J: TRBJ1-2
V: TRBV7-9
CDR3: CASSLFEGYTF

D: TRBD1
J: TRBJ2-1
V: TRBV13
CDR3: CASSLSRATGGSYNEQFF

D: -
J: TRBJ1-2
V: TRBV27
CDR3: CASKFVARGEDGYTF

D: -
J: TRBJ1-1
V: TRBV7-6
CDR3: CASSPTNADTEAFF

D: -
J: TRBJ1-1
V: TRBV29-1
CDR3: CSVTLRTYDTEAFF

D: TRBD1
J: TRBJ1-2
V: TRBV6-1
CDR3: CASSEVRTGSGYTF

D: -
J: TRBJ1-1
V: TRBV15
CDR3: CATSRRMNTEAFF

D: TRBD2
J: TRBJ2-5
V: TRBV25-1
CDR3: CASSEFWRGETQYF

D: TRBD1
J: TRBJ2-7
V: TRBV5-4
CDR3: CAGSQGDRGPSWRF

D: -
J: TRBJ2-7
V: TRBV2
CDR3: CASSELSNYEQYF

D: -
J: TRBJ2-1
V: TRBV5-5
CDR3: CASSLTSVEQFF

D: -
J: TRBJ2-5
V: TRBV5-1
CDR3: CASSSPNSPALEGTPYETQYF

D: -
J: TRBJ1-4
V: TRBV19
CDR3: CASSQDRGTDEKLFF

D: TRBD1
J: TRBJ1-4
V: TRBV6-5
CDR3: CASSLTGGQGYEKLFF

D: -
J: TRBJ1-5
V: TRBV28
CDR3: CASSPPVEGEGNQPQHF

D: -
J: TRBJ2-1
V: TRBV5-1
CDR3: CASSGGLQYNEQFF

D: -
J: TRBJ1-2
V: TRBV2
CDR3: CASSDYSANYGYTF

D: -
J: TRBJ2-5
V: TRBV7-2
CDR3: CASSLQGFSQETQYF

D: -
J: TRBJ1-2
V: TRBV14
CDR3: CAMRTAYGYTF

D: -
J: TRBJ1-5
V: TRBV10-3
CDR3: CAISESRERQPQHF

D: -
J: TRBJ1-6
V: TRBV7-3
CDR3: CASSFSGDSPLHF